This T cell receptor (beta chain) was recorded in a study of beta chain features in type 1 diabetes. V was trimmed by 0 bases and J by 7 bases, leaving 16 bases between them. Germline V gives CDR1 SGDLS, CDR2 YYNGEE. The CDR3 sequence is 15 residues long. This clone was detected a few times. Its target is not known. Study-wide points: There was a moderate but significant shortening of TCRB CDR3s in all four CD4+ subsets of Type 1 diabetes patients.

Expressed TCRB transcripts were sequenced, since all the RNA that had been isolated was reverse transcribed. Method: immunoSEQ multiplex PCR; TCRdb's copy keeps in-frame clones and lacks some. Among around 710,000 clones listed, approximately 13% were seen once. The sequence was obtained from a young man with type 1 diabetes. The J gene is TRBJ1-2, the V gene TRBV9; D is ambiguous. Sequenced input: naive CD4+ T cells from blood. The CDR3 loop is CASSVGTAYSIGYTF. The CDR3 nucleotides read TGTGCCAGCAGCGTAGGCACAGCCTACTCTATTGGCTACACCTTC.